The next 28 T cell receptor beta chains were all read from a single sample in a study of shared clonotypes between healthy human individuals. This table comes from immunoSEQ multiplex PCR, and its TCRdb copy is limited to in-frame clones, with some not included. The sample holds 490,000 or so clones, about 80% seen once. Source material: PBMCs. The receptors were gathered from a woman aged 40 to 50 in good health. Some clones in this sample may be carry-over from other donors' samples.

This rearrangement joins TRBV28 to TRBJ1-2, with 7 bases aligning to TRBD1. The ends lost 4 bases at V and 4 bases at J; junction bases unmatched: 9. In germline, CDR1 is MDHEN, CDR2 SYDVKM. This CDR3 contains 15 residues. Written as DNA, the CDR3 is TGTGCCAGCAGTTCCGGGACAGACGCCCTCTATGGCTACACCTTC. Protein sequence: CASSSGTDALYGYTF.

The V and J genes are TRBV9 and TRBJ2-1; the D is unclear. The length of the CDR3 is 15 residues. V was pared by 4 bases and J by 8 bases, with 19 bases between. Germline CDR1 reads SGDLS; CDR2 reads YYNGEE. The CDR3 loop is CASSLPSARLDEQFF. The CDR3, as DNA: TGTGCCAGCAGCCTTCCATCTGCCAGGCTGGATGAGCAGTTCTTC.

V and J are TRBV28 and TRBJ2-7, with D unresolved. Per germline, CDR1 MDHEN and CDR2 SYDVKM. The CDR3 spans 8 residues. CDR3 amino acids: CVSYEQYF. The CDR3 DNA reads TGTGTATCCTACGAGCAGTACTTC.

The chain is built from TRBV18 and TRBJ2-7, with D possibly called TRBD1 or TRBD2 (5 bases each). V was cut by 4 bases and J by 6 bases, with 16 bases left in between. The CDR3 is 14 residues long. Germline assignment: CDR1 KGHSH and CDR2 LQKENI. As DNA, the CDR3 is TGTGCCAGCTCACTCACCGGGACCGGCTTCGAGCAGTACTTC. This translates into CASSLTGTGFEQYF.

This clone appeared a few times. The chain is built from TRBV28 and TRBJ1-3, with D possibly being TRBD1 (5 bases). The length of the CDR3 is 13 residues. CDR1 is MDHEN, CDR2 SYDVKM, per germline. Trimming shortened V by 5 bases and J by 7 bases, and 12 bases separated the two germline ends. The CDR3 DNA follows: TGTGCCAGCAGTCCTCCGACAGTCAACACCATATATTTT. Its protein product is CASSPPTVNTIYF. The full variable domain, completed using reference TRBV28 and TRBJ1-3, is DVKVTQSSRYLVKRTGEKVFLECVQDMDHENMFWYRQDPGLGLRLIYFSYDVKMKEKGDIPEGYSVSREKKERFSLILESASTNQTSMYLCASSPPTVNTIYFGEGSWLTVV.

This sequence joins TRBV7-9 and TRBJ2-1; 8 bases match TRBD2. Germline V gene data show CDR1 as SEHNR and CDR2 as FQNEAQ (reference sequence). V lost 6 bases to trimming and J lost 8 bases; unmatched junction nucleotides: 6. CDR3 size: 13 residues. The CDR3, as DNA: TGTGCCAGCAGAAATAGCGGGACCGATGAGCAGTTCTTC. This sequence encodes CASRNSGTDEQFF.

The rearrangement joins TRBV28 to TRBJ1-5; no firm D call. V was shortened by 5 bases and J by 0 bases, with 11 bases between the two germline ends. CDR1 is MDHEN and CDR2 is SYDVKM in the germline V gene. This CDR3 is built from 15 residues. CDR3 sequence (DNA): TGTGCCAGCAGTCCGGGGAGGTTTAGCAATCAGCCCCAGCATTTT. Amino acid sequence: CASSPGRFSNQPQHF.

This chain links TRBV19 with TRBJ2-7, with TRBD1 matching over 10 bases. This CDR3 region has 16 residues. V shed 2 bases, J shed 3 bases, and the junction held 7 bases outside the gene matches. CDR1 and CDR2 (germline): LNHDA, SQIVND (reference sequence). In DNA form, the CDR3 reads TGTGCCAGTAGTATATATCGGACAGGGGGATTCTACGAGCAGTACTTC. Amino acid sequence: CASSIYRTGGFYEQYF. Supplemented by reference TRBV19 and TRBJ2-7, the full variable domain reads DGGITQSPKYLFRKEGQNVTLSCEQNLNHDAMYWYRQDPGQGLRLIYYSQIVNDFQKGDIAEGYSVSREKKESFPLTVTSAQKNPTAFYLCASSIYRTGGFYEQYFGPGTRLTVT.

The rearrangement uses TRBV4-2 and TRBJ2-7, with 7 bases that match TRBD2. J gave up 1 base and V 2 bases, and 8 bases lay outside the gene matches. The CDR3 is 16 amino acids. Germline V gene lookup returns CDR1 LGHNA and CDR2 YNFKEQ. CDR3 loop: CASSQTAGVRSYEQYF. In DNA, the CDR3 is TGTGCCAGCAGCCAAACGGCGGGAGTAAGATCCTACGAGCAGTACTTC.

Many counts were recorded for this clone. The chain couples TRBV14 to TRBJ1-1; D is ambiguous. The CDR3 runs 14 residues. Trimming pared 4 bases from V and 2 bases from J, leaving 11 bases between. From germline, CDR1 is SGHDN and CDR2 FVKESK. CDR3 in DNA: TGTGCCAGCAGCCCTGCGGGCAGAAACACTGAAGCTTTCTTT. Amino acids: CASSPAGRNTEAFF.

The chain combines TRBV28 with TRBJ1-2; 8 nucleotides match TRBD1. This CDR3 is 13 amino acids long. Looked up from germline, CDR1 is MDHEN and CDR2 is SYDVKM. V was pared by 7 bases and J by 7 bases, with 8 bases of the junction left unmatched. The CDR3 loop reads CASTPRGRGGYTF. CDR3 DNA sequence: TGTGCCAGCACACCCAGGGGGCGCGGTGGCTACACCTTC.

V gene TRBV5-1 combines with J gene TRBJ2-2; 11 nucleotides agree with TRBD2. The CDR3 has 15 amino acids. In germline, CDR1 is SGHRS, CDR2 YFSETQ. V lost 4 bases, J lost 5 bases, and 4 bases stayed unmatched. In DNA, the CDR3 is TGCGCCAGCAGCGAACTAGCGGGAGTTACCGGGGAGCTGTTTTTT. As protein: CASSELAGVTGELFF. Full variable domain (missing parts from reference TRBV5-1 and TRBJ2-2): KAGVTQTPRYLIKTRGQQVTLSCSPISGHRSVSWYQQTPGQGLQFLFEYFSETQRNKGNFPGRFSGRQFSNSRSEMNVSTLELGDSALYLCASSELAGVTGELFFGEGSRLTVL.

About this clone itself: This sequence is one base from a far larger clone and is likely a read error. The rearrangement uses TRBV7-2 and TRBJ1-1; D may be TRBD1 (5 bases). Trimming took off 2 bases at V and 1 base at J, with 8 bases between the two ends. The CDR3 is 14 residues long. Germline values: CDR1 SGHTA, CDR2 FQGNSA. As DNA, the CDR3 is TGTGCCAGCAGCTTATATGGGGGGAACACTGAAGCTTTCTTT. It is translated as CASSLYGGNTEAFF.

The V call is TRBV7-8, the J call TRBJ2-3; 10 bases map to TRBD2. The CDR3 totals 16 residues. Germline-derived CDR1 and CDR2 are SGHVS and FQNEAQ. V lost 4 bases to trimming and J lost 0 bases; unmatched junction nucleotides: 4. CDR3: CASSSGLAESTDTQYF. Written as DNA, the CDR3 is TGTGCCAGCAGCTCCGGACTAGCGGAGAGCACAGATACGCAGTATTTT.

This rearrangement joins TRBV7-9 to TRBJ1-2; no definite D call. CDR3 length equals 13 residues. Trimming pared 5 bases from V and 4 bases from J, leaving 11 bases between. CDR1 is SEHNR, CDR2 FQNEAQ, per germline (reference sequence). The CDR3 sequence: CASSLQIFYGYTF. The DNA of the CDR3 is TGTGCCAGCAGCCTCCAGATTTTCTATGGCTACACCTTC.

The chain uses TRBV27 and TRBJ1-1; D gene ambiguous. Germline CDR1 MNHEY, CDR2 SMNVEV (reference sequence). The CDR3 consists of 12 residues. V shed 6 bases and J shed 1 base, with 6 bases lying between them. Here the CDR3 DNA reads TGTGCCAGCAGGATCTGGAACACTGAAGCTTTCTTT. The encoded protein is CASRIWNTEAFF.

This chain connects TRBV30 to TRBJ2-1; D perhaps matches TRBD2 (6 bases). The CDR3 runs 12 residues. CDR1 and CDR2 (germline): GTSNPN, SVGIG (reference sequence). Trimming took 4 bases from V and 10 from J, leaving 14 bases between them. The CDR3, as DNA: TGTGCCTGGACTCATCCTCGGGAGGAGCAGTTCTTC. It encodes CAWTHPREEQFF.

The chain uses TRBV28 and TRBJ2-5; a possible D gene is TRBD1 (6 bases). CDR1 is MDHEN, CDR2 SYDVKM, per germline. V was cut by 7 bases and J by 3 bases, with 18 bases left in between. The CDR3 loop spans 15 amino acids. CDR3 region: CASTKWSGQKETQYF. CDR3 coding DNA: TGTGCCAGCACCAAATGGTCCGGACAGAAAGAGACCCAGTACTTC.

The gene calls are TRBV6-1 and TRBJ2-3, with D perhaps TRBD1 or TRBD2 (5 bases each). From germline, CDR1 is MNHNS and CDR2 SASEGT. V was clipped by 5 bases and J by 3 bases, with 15 bases between them. The CDR3 has 15 residues. CDR3 residues: CASSTQLGTTDTQYF. DNA of the CDR3: TGTGCCAGCAGTACCCAGTTGGGGACGACAGATACGCAGTATTTT.

V usage is TRBV2 and J usage is TRBJ2-4; TRBD2 aligns across 13 bases. Germline V gives CDR1 SNHLY, CDR2 FYNNEI. The CDR3 contains 20 residues. Trimming removed 4 bases from V and 2 bases from J; junction bases left unmatched: 14. The CDR3 is CASSGSTATSGRLTKNIQYF. In DNA form, the CDR3 reads TGTGCCAGCAGTGGTTCGACAGCGACTAGCGGGAGGTTAACCAAAAACATTCAGTACTTC.

This chain connects TRBV7-3 to TRBJ2-1; TRBD2 matches at 13 bases. Trimming removed 2 bases from V and 1 base from J; junction bases left unmatched: 5. The CDR3 totals 18 residues. Germline lookup yields CDR1 SGHTA and CDR2 FQGTGA. The CDR3 DNA reads TGTGCCAGCAGCTTAGGACTAGCGGGAGAGGGGTCCTACAATGAGCAGTTCTTC. Residues: CASSLGLAGEGSYNEQFF. Full variable domain (missing parts from reference TRBV7-3 and TRBJ2-1): GAGVSQTPSNKVTEKGKYVELRCDPISGHTALYWYRQSLGQGPEFLIYFQGTGAADDSGLPNDRFFAVRPEGSVSTLKIQRTERGDSAVYLCASSLGLAGEGSYNEQFFGPGTRLTVL.

Details on this clone: Other DNA sequences in the same sample also yield this CDR3. The chain joins TRBV7-2 to TRBJ2-5; 8 bases align to TRBD2. Germline trimming cut 6 bases from V and 2 bases from J; bases unmatched to any gene: 5. CDR1 is SGHTA, CDR2 FQGNSA, per germline. The CDR3 runs 14 residues. The CDR3 nucleotides read TGTGCCAGCAGTCTTACTAGCGGACAAGAGACCCAGTACTTC. Protein: CASSLTSGQETQYF.

This clone has a count of ten or more. The sample contains more than one DNA sequence encoding this CDR3. The chain links TRBV7-9 to TRBJ2-2, with D unclear. Germline values: CDR1 SEHNR, CDR2 FQNEAQ (reference sequence). The CDR3 has 13 residues. V was cut by 5 bases and J by 8 bases, with 12 bases left in between. The CDR3 DNA follows: TGTGCCAGCAGCCCTCATACAATAGGGGAGCTGTTTTTT. Translation: CASSPHTIGELFF.

This clone showed up just a few times. The chain links TRBV2 to TRBJ2-5; D may be TRBD2 (7 bases). The V and J ends lost 6 bases and 5 bases respectively, with 19 bases between them. CDR1 is SNHLY, CDR2 FYNNEI, per germline. The CDR3 runs 15 residues. CDR3 sequence reads: CASRGGEGRRETQYF. CDR3 bases: TGTGCCAGCAGAGGGGGGGAGGGCCGTCGGGAGACCCAGTACTTC.

The chain has TRBV4-3 and TRBJ2-7; 9 bases map to TRBD2. The CDR3 has 15 amino acids. CDR1 is LGHNA and CDR2 is YSLEER in the germline V gene. V was clipped by 0 bases and J by 2 bases; unmatched bases: 2. The CDR3 region has the DNA TGCGCCAGCAGCCAAGACAGGACTAGCGCCTACGAGCAGTACTTC. Translation gives CASSQDRTSAYEQYF.

The chain uses TRBV7-3 and TRBJ2-7; TRBD2 matches 13 bases. The CDR3 covers 14 residues. Losses at the gene ends were 5 bases for V and 6 bases for J; bases not matched to a gene: 4. Per germline, CDR1 SGHTA and CDR2 FQGTGA. CDR3 DNA: TGTGCCAGCAGCGCAGGACTAGCGGGAGTCGAGCAGTACTTC. It yields the protein CASSAGLAGVEQYF.

The chain carries TRBV7-2 and TRBJ2-1; D perhaps matches TRBD2 (5 bases). Per the germline V gene, CDR1 is SGHTA and CDR2 is FQGNSA. The CDR3 contains 16 residues. V lost 7 bases and J lost 3, with 19 bases in between. The CDR3 DNA is TGTGCCAGCACTCCCCGACCCGAAAGCGGCTACAATGAGCAGTTCTTC. This encodes CASTPRPESGYNEQFF. The full variable domain, in which reference TRBV7-2 and TRBJ2-1 provide the parts outside the CDR3, is GAGVSQSPSNKVTEKGKDVELRCDPISGHTALYWYRQSLGQGLEFLIYFQGNSAPDKSGLPSDRFSAERTGGSVSTLTIQRTQQEDSAVYLCASTPRPESGYNEQFFGPGTRLTVL.

This chain links TRBV5-1 with TRBJ2-1, with TRBD2 as a possible D gene (6 bases). The V gene's germline CDR1 is SGHRS and CDR2 YFSETQ. V was cut by 1 base and J by 0 bases, with 14 bases left in between. This CDR3 spans 17 amino acids. This CDR3 is CASSLLPDGSSYNEQFF. CDR3 bases: TGCGCCAGCAGCTTGCTCCCGGACGGGAGCTCCTACAATGAGCAGTTCTTC. The complete variable domain, with remaining parts taken from reference TRBV5-1 and TRBJ2-1, reads KAGVTQTPRYLIKTRGQQVTLSCSPISGHRSVSWYQQTPGQGLQFLFEYFSETQRNKGNFPGRFSGRQFSNSRSEMNVSTLELGDSALYLCASSLLPDGSSYNEQFFGPGTRLTVL.